This TCR beta chain was recorded in a study of response to subunit inactivated influenza vaccine. This CDR3 is built from 17 residues. The V gene end was trimmed by 1 base and the J gene end by 0 bases; junction bases not matched to a gene: 1. TCRdb called the RT-PCR reads again in MiXCR, with one record for every CDR3 protein. The sample has about 530,000 distinct CDR3 sequences, 10% to 15% seen once; the top ten hold roughly 10%. Study outcomes and limitations: The authors suggested that every seasonal influenza vaccination recruits few new T cells.

The table lists this clonotype with many counts. Its antigen is not identified. This TCR was recovered from a man aged 45-65 years who received an inactivated influenza vaccine. Source: PBMCs from blood, taken on the day of vaccination. The chain carries TRBV12-3 or TRBV12-4 and TRBJ2-6; 9 nucleotides align to TRBD1. In DNA form, the CDR3 reads TGTGCCAGCAGTTTAGGGACAGGGGCCTCTGGGGCCAACGTCCTGACTTTC. Translated, it gives CASSLGTGASGANVLTF.